This T cell receptor beta chain was captured in a study of pediatric ulcerative colitis. This clone was recorded once. Germline CDR1 SGHNT, CDR2 YYREEE (reference sequence). The junction had 2 bases not matched to a gene; V was cut back by 4 bases and J by 0 bases. The CDR3 is made up of 15 amino acids. The method was immunoSEQ multiplex PCR; TCRdb's version includes in-frame clones alone and lacks a portion of them. The sample lists around 64,000 clones; 86% were seen once. This chain uses TRBV5-4 with TRBJ2-1; the match to TRBD2 covers 9 bases. The sample was blood. This receptor was obtained from a boy under 18 with severe ulcerative colitis. CDR3 region: CASSRSGSSYNEQFF. The CDR3 region has the DNA TGTGCCAGCAGCCGTAGCGGGAGCTCCTACAATGAGCAGTTCTTC.